This is a list of T cell receptor beta chains from one sample in a study of blood T cell repertoires in COVID-19. Data came from immunoSEQ multiplex PCR; TCRdb stores just in-frame clones and leaves some out. The table includes 85,000 to 90,000 clones, about 88% detected once. The specimen sequenced was peripheral blood. The receptors shown here come from a woman aged 80 or older with active COVID-19. Each CDR3 is given with its conserved first and last residue. The D gene is left open where the match is weak. Clone size appears in some rows only: once, few, many, or a class for an expanded clone.

D	size	V	J	DNA	CDR3
.	.	TRBV6-5	TRBJ1-3	TGTGCCAGCAGCCCCGGGACTACCTCTGGAAACACCATATATTTT	CASSPGTTSGNTIYF
.	once	TRBV7-3	TRBJ2-7	TGTGCCAGCAGCTTATCGGGGGGCAACTACGAGCAGTACTTC	CASSLSGGNYEQYF
TRBD1	.	TRBV28	TRBJ2-7	TGTGCCAGCAGTTTCCGGGACAGGGGTCACGAGCAGTACTTC	CASSFRDRGHEQYF
.	.	TRBV12-3/TRBV12-4	TRBJ1-6	TGTGCCAGCAGTTTCGGGGGGCCCCTCCACTTT	CASSFGGPLHF
TRBD1	once	TRBV2	TRBJ2-3	TGTGCCAGCAGTGACCGGACAGGGTTAGATACGCAGTATTTT	CASSDRTGLDTQYF
.	.	TRBV9	TRBJ2-7	TGTGCCAGCACCAAGGGGGTAGCCCACTACGAGCAGTACTTC	CASTKGVAHYEQYF
.	.	TRBV12-5	TRBJ2-7	TGTGCTAGTGGTTTGGTACGTTGTCCAGGCAAAAACTCCTACGAGCAGTACTTC	CASGLVRCPGKNSYEQYF
TRBD1	.	TRBV20-1	TRBJ2-2	TGCAGTGCTAGTAGGGACAGGGCGCTGTTTTTT	CSASRDRALFF
.	.	TRBV7-2	TRBJ2-3	TGTGCCAGCAGCTTAGGAGGCAGGGGTGTGGATACGCAGTATTTT	CASSLGGRGVDTQYF
TRBD1	.	TRBV3-1/TRBV3-2	TRBJ1-4	TGTGCCAGCAGCCGGGACAGTAATGAAAAACTGTTTTTT	CASSRDSNEKLFF
TRBD2	.	TRBV13	TRBJ2-1	TGTGCCAGCAGCTTAGGGGGACTAACGGGAAATGAGCAGTTCTTC	CASSLGGLTGNEQFF